This record covers a single T cell receptor (beta chain). These data originate in a study of blood T cell repertoires in COVID-19. Study-wide background: Material from acute and convalescent COVID-19 was sourced from the United States, Italy and Spain.

In the study's own analysis: Scientists estimated how many nucleated cells there were by amplifying reference gene primers. Method: immunoSEQ multiplex PCR; TCRdb's copy keeps in-frame clones and lacks some. Clone size and V and J calls were adopted from that table, with D and trimming inferred from the DNA. The sample has about 170,000 clones, roughly 84% seen once. This sequence was found in a man in his 60s who had recovered from COVID-19. The sequencing sample was made of peripheral blood.

The CDR3 protein is CATAGQGYNEQFF. The CDR3, as DNA: TGTGCCACCGCGGGGCAGGGCTACAATGAGCAGTTCTTC. J is TRBJ2-1 and V is TRBV19; tentative D call: TRBD2 (6 bases). CDR3 length equals 13 residues. V gave up 10 bases and J gave up 3 bases, with 13 bases separating them. CDR1 is LNHDA and CDR2 is SQIVND in the germline V gene (reference sequence).